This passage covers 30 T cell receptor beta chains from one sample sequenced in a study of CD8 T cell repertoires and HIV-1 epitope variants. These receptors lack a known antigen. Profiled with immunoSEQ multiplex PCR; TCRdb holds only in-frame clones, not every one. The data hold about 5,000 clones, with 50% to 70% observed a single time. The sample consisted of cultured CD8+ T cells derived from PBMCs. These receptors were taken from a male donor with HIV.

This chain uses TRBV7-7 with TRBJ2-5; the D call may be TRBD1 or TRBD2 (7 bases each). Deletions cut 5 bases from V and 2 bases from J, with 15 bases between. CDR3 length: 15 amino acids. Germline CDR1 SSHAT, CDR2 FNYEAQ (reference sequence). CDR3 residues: CASSQGGAVQETQYF. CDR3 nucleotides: TGTGCCAGCAGCCAGGGGGGGGCTGTACAAGAGACCCAGTACTTC. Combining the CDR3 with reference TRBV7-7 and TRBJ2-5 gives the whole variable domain GAGVSQSPRYKVTKRGQDVTLRCDPISSHATLYWYQQALGQGPEFLTYFNYEAQPDKSGLPSDRFSAERPEGSISTLTIQRTEQRDSAMYRCASSQGGAVQETQYFGPGTRLLVL.

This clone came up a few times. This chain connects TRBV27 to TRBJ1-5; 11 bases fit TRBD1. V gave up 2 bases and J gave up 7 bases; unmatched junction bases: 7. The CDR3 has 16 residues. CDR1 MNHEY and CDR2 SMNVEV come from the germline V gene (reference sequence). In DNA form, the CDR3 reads TGTGCCAGCAGTTTAGGGGGACAGGGGGTCGGACAGCCCCAGCATTTT. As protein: CASSLGGQGVGQPQHF.

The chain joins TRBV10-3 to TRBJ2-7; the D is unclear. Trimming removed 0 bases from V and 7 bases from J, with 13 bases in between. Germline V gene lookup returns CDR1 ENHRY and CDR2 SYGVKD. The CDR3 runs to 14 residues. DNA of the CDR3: TGTGCCATCAGTGAGTCGAAACTTTCGTCGGAGCAGTACTTC. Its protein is CAISESKLSSEQYF.

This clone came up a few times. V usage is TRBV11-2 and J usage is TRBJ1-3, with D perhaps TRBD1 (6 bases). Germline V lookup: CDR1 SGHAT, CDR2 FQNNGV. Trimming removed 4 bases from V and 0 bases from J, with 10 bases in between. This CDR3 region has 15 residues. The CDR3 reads CASSSTGSSGNTIYF. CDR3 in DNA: TGTGCCAGCAGCTCCACAGGGTCCTCTGGAAACACCATATATTTT.

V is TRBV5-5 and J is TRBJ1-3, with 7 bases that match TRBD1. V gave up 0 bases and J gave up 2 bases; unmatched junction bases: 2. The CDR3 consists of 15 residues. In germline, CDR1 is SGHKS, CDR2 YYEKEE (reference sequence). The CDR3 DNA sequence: TGTGCCAGCAGCTTGGCGGGACAGACTGGAAACACCATATATTTT. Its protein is CASSLAGQTGNTIYF.

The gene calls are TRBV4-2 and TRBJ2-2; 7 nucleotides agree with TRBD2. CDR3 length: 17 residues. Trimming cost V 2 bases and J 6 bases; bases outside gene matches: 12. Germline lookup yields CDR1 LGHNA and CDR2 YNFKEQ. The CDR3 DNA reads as TGTGCCAGCAGCCAAATTCGGGCGGGAGATGTCTCCGGGGAGCTGTTTTTT. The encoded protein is CASSQIRAGDVSGELFF.

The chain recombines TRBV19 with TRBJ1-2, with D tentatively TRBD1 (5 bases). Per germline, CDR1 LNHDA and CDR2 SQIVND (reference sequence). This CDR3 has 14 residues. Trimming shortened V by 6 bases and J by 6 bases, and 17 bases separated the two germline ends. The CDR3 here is CASRTSGSGHGYTF. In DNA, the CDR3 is TGTGCCAGTAGGACTTCGGGGTCAGGGCATGGCTACACCTTC.

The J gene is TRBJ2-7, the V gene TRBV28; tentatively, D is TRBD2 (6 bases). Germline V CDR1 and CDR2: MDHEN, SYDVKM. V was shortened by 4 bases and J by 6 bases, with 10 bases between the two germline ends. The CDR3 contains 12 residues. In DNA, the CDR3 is TGTGCCAGCAGTTCGATGGGGGGCGAGCAGTACTTC. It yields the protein CASSSMGGEQYF.

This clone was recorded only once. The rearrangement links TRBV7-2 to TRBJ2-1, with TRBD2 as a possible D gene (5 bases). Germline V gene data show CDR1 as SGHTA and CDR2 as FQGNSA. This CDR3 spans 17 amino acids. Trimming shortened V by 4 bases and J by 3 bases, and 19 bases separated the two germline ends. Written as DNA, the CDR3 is TGTGCCAGCAGCTCCAAGGTTAGGGTAGGAGGCTACAATGAGCAGTTCTTC. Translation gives CASSSKVRVGGYNEQFF.

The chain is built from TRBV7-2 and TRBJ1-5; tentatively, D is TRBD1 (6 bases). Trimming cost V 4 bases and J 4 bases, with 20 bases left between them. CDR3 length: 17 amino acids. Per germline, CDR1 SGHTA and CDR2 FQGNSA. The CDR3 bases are TGTGCCAGCAGCTCTCTCGCCGTGAACACAGGGAATCAGCCCCAGCATTTT. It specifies CASSSLAVNTGNQPQHF.

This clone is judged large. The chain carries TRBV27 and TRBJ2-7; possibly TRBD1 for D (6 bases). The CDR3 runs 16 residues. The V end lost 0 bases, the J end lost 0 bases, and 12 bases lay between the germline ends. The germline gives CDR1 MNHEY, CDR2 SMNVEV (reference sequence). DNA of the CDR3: TGTGCCAGCAGTTTATCACAGGGAACCCTCTCCTACGAGCAGTACTTC. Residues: CASSLSQGTLSYEQYF.

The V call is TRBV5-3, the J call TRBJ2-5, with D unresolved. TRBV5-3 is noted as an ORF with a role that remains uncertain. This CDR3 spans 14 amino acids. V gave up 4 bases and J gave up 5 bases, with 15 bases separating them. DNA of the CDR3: TGTGCCAGAAGCGGACCTCCCTTGGCGGAGACCCAGTACTTC. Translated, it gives CARSGPPLAETQYF.

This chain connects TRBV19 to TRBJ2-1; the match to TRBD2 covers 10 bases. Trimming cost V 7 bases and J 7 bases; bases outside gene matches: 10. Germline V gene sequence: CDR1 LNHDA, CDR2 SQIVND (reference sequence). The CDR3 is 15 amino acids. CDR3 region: CASTMGAGGRNEQFF. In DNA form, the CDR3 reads TGTGCCAGTACAATGGGAGCGGGAGGGCGGAATGAGCAGTTCTTC. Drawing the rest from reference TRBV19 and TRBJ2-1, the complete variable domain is DGGITQSPKYLFRKEGQNVTLSCEQNLNHDAMYWYRQDPGQGLRLIYYSQIVNDFQKGDIAEGYSVSREKKESFPLTVTSAQKNPTAFYLCASTMGAGGRNEQFFGPGTRLTVL.

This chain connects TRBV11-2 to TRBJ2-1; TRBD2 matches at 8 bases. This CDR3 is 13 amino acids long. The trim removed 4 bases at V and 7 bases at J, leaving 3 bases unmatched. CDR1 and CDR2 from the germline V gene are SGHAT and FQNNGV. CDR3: CASSWGGGNEQFF. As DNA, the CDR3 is TGTGCCAGCAGCTGGGGCGGGGGGAATGAGCAGTTCTTC. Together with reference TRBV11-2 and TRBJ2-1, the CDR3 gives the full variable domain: EAGVAQSPRYKIIEKRQSVAFWCNPISGHATLYWYQQILGQGPKLLIQFQNNGVVDDSQLPKDRFSAERLKGVDSTLKIQPAKLEDSAVYLCASSWGGGNEQFFGPGTRLTVL.

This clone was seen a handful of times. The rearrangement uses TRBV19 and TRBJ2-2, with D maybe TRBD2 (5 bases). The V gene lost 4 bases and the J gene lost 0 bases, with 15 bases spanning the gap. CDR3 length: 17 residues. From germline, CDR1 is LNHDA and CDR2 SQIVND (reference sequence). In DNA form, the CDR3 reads TGTGCCAGTAGTAACTGGATTCAGACTACGAACACCGGGGAGCTGTTTTTT. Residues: CASSNWIQTTNTGELFF. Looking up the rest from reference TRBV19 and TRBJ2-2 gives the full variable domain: DGGITQSPKYLFRKEGQNVTLSCEQNLNHDAMYWYRQDPGQGLRLIYYSQIVNDFQKGDIAEGYSVSREKKESFPLTVTSAQKNPTAFYLCASSNWIQTTNTGELFFGEGSRLTVL.

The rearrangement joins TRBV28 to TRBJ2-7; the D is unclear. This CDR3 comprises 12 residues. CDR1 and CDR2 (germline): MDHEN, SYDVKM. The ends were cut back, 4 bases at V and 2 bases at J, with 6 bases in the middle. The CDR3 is CASSSAPYEQYF. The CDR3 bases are TGTGCCAGCAGTTCCGCGCCCTACGAGCAGTACTTC.

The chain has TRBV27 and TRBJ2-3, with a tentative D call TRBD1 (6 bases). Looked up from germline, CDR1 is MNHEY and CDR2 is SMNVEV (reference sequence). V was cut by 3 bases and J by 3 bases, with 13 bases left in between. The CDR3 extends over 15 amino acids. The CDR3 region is CASSFTRGRTDTQYF. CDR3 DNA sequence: TGTGCCAGCAGTTTTACCAGGGGAAGGACAGATACGCAGTATTTT.

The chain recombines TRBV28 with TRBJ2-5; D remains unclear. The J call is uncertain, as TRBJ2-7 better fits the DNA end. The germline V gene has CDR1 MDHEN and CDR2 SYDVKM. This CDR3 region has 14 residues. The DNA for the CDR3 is TGTGCCAGCAGTTTTGCAGGCGGATATTACGAGCAGTACTTC. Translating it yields CASSFAGGYYEQYF.

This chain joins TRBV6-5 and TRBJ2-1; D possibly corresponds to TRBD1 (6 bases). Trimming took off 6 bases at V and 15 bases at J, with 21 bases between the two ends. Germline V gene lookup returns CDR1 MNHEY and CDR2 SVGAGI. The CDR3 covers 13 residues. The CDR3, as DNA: TGTGCCAGCAGCAAAAACCTTATGGGGGCACGGTTCTTC. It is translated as CASSKNLMGARFF.

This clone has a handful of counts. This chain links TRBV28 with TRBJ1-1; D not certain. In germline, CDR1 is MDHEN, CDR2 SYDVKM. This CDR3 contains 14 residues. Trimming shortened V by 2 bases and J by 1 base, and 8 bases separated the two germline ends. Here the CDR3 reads CASSLRIPNTEAFF. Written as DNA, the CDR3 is TGTGCCAGCAGTTTACGAATCCCGAACACTGAAGCTTTCTTT.

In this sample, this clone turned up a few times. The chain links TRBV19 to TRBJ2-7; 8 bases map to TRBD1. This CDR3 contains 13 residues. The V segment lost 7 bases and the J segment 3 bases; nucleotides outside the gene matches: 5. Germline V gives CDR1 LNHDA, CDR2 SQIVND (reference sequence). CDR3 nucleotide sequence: TGTGCCAGTATAGGACAGGGTGTCTACGAGCAGTACTTC. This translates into CASIGQGVYEQYF.

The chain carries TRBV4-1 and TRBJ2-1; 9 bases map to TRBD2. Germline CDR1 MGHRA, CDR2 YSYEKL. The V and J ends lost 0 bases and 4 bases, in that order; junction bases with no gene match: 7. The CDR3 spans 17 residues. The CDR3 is CASSQDRPSGVYNEQFF. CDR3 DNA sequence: TGCGCCAGCAGCCAAGACCGCCCTAGCGGGGTTTACAATGAGCAGTTCTTC.

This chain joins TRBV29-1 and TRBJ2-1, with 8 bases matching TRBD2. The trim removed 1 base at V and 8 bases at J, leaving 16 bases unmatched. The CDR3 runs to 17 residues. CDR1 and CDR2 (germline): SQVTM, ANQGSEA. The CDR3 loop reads CSVEGEASGSGSDEQFF. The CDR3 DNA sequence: TGCAGCGTTGAAGGTGAGGCTAGCGGGTCGGGTAGCGATGAGCAGTTCTTC.

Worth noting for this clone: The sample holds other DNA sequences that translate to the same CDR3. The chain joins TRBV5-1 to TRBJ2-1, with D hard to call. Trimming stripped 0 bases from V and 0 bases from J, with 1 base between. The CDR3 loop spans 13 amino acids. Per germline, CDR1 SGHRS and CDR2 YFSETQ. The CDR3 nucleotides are TGCGCCAGCAGCTTGGACTCCTACAATGAGCAGTTCTTC. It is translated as CASSLDSYNEQFF.

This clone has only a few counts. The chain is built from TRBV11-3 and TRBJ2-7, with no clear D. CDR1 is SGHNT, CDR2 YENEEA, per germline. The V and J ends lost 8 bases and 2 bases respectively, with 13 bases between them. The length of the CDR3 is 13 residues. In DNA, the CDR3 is TGTGCCAGCTCCACTTCTAATACCTACGAGCAGTACTTC. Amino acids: CASSTSNTYEQYF.

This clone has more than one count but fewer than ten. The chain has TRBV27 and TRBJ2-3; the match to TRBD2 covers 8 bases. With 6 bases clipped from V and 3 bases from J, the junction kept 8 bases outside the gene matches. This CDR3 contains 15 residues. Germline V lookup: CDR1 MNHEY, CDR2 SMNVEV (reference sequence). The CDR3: CASSTSGGATDTQYF. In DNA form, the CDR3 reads TGTGCCAGCAGCACTAGCGGAGGGGCGACAGATACGCAGTATTTT.

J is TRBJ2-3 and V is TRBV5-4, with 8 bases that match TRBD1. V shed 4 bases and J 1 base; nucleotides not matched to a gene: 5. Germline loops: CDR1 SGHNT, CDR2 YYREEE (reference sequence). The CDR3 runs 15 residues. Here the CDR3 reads CASSVQGGGTDTQYF. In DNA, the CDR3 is TGTGCCAGCAGCGTACAGGGGGGCGGCACAGATACGCAGTATTTT. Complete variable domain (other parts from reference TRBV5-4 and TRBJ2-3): ETGVTQSPTHLIKTRGQQVTLRCSSQSGHNTVSWYQQALGQGPQFIFQYYREEENGRGNFPPRFSGLQFPNYSSELNVNALELDDSALYLCASSVQGGGTDTQYFGPGTRLTVL.

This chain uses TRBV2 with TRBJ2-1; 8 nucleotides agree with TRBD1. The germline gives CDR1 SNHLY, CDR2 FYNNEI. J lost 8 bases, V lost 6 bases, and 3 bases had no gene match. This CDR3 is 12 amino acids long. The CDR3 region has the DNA TGTGCCAGCAGCCCGACAGGGGATGAGCAGTTCTTC. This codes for CASSPTGDEQFF.

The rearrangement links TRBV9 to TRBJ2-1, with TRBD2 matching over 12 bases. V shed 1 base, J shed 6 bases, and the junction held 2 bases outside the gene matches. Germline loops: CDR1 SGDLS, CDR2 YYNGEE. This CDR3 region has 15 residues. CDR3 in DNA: TGTGCCAGCAGCGTACGGACTAGCGGGACCAATGAGCAGTTCTTC. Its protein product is CASSVRTSGTNEQFF. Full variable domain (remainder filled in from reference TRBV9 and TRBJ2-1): DSGVTQTPKHLITATGQRVTLRCSPRSGDLSVYWYQQSLDQGLQFLIQYYNGEERAKGNILERFSAQQFPDLHSELNLSSLELGDSALYFCASSVRTSGTNEQFFGPGTRLTVL.

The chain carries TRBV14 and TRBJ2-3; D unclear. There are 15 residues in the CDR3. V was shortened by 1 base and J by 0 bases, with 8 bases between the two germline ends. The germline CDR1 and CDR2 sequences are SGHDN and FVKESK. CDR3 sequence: CASSQGTPSTDTQYF. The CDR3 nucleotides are TGTGCCAGCAGCCAAGGGACGCCTAGCACAGATACGCAGTATTTT.